The 22 T cell receptor beta chains listed next were all sequenced from one sample in a study of shared clonotypes between healthy human individuals. Profiling relied on immunoSEQ multiplex PCR, and the TCRdb table lists in-frame clones only, not all of them. The top ten clones hold 1.5% to 2% of a sample with approximately 720,000 clones, 72% of them seen once. The specimen sequenced was memory CD4+ T cells sorted from blood. Subset given: CD45RA-negative fraction. These receptors were collected from a woman under 40 in good health.

The chain couples TRBV7-9 to TRBJ2-7, with D perhaps assigned TRBD1 or TRBD2 (5 bases each). The germline V gene has CDR1 SEHNR and CDR2 FQNEAQ (reference sequence). The V and J ends lost 1 base and 6 bases respectively, with 16 bases between them. The CDR3 consists of 15 residues. The CDR3 region has the DNA TGTGCCAGCAGCTTAGTCGGTGGGACCCTGCTCGAGCAGTACTTC. Residues: CASSLVGGTLLEQYF. Complete variable domain (other parts from reference TRBV7-9 and TRBJ2-7): DTGVSQNPRHKITKRGQNVTFRCDPISEHNRLYWYRQTLGQGPEFLTYFQNEAQLEKSRLLSDRFSAERPKGSFSTLEIQRTEQGDSAMYLCASSLVGGTLLEQYFGPGTRLTVT.

The table lists this clone with a few counts. The chain has TRBV7-2 and TRBJ2-5, with 7 bases matching TRBD2. The CDR3 runs to 15 residues. Germline CDR1 SGHTA, CDR2 FQGNSA. J gave up 4 bases and V 2 bases, and 7 bases lay outside the gene matches. The DNA for the CDR3 is TGTGCCAGCAGCTTACGTTCGGGGGGAGCAGAGACCCAGTACTTC. Protein sequence: CASSLRSGGAETQYF.

Regarding this clone: A far larger clone is a single base away, which makes a read error likely. The same CDR3 is also encoded by other DNA sequences in this sample. The genes are TRBV5-1 and TRBJ2-3, with 8 positions matching TRBD1. V gave up 0 bases and J gave up 0 bases; unmatched junction bases: 3. This CDR3 has 16 residues. The V gene's germline CDR1 is SGHRS and CDR2 YFSETQ. For the CDR3, the DNA is TGCGCCAGCAGCTTGGGCCAGGGGGCTAGCACAGATACGCAGTATTTT. Translation: CASSLGQGASTDTQYF.

In its sample, this clone was seen once. CDR3 protein: CASRQDNSYNEQFF. The CDR3 nucleotides are TGCGCCAGCAGACAGGACAACTCCTACAATGAGCAGTTCTTC. The chain employs TRBV10-2 and TRBJ2-1; possibly TRBD1 for D (5 bases). V shed 6 bases and J shed 0 bases, with 9 bases lying between them. This CDR3 has 14 amino acids. Germline V gene data show CDR1 as WSHSY and CDR2 as SAAADI.

The V gene is TRBV5-6, the J gene TRBJ2-1; 16 bases match TRBD2. Germline V gene sequence: CDR1 SGHDT, CDR2 YYEEEE. The CDR3 covers 17 residues. The trim removed 0 bases at V and 9 bases at J, leaving 6 bases unmatched. As DNA, the CDR3 is TGTGCCAGCAGCTTGGAAGGGACTAGCGGGAGGGCCGTTGAGCAGTTCTTC. Its translation: CASSLEGTSGRAVEQFF.

This chain uses TRBV25-1 with TRBJ2-6; D tentatively fits TRBD1 or TRBD2 (5 bases each). CDR3 length: 15 residues. Germline loops: CDR1 MGHDK, CDR2 SYGVNS. V lost 3 bases, J lost 4 bases, and 10 bases lay in between. The CDR3 DNA sequence: TGTGCCAGCAGTGAGGCCGGGGCCGGGGCCAACGTCCTGACTTTC. It is translated as CASSEAGAGANVLTF.

This clone has at least ten counts. This chain joins TRBV5-8 and TRBJ1-2; weak D call: TRBD1 (5 bases). Looked up from germline, CDR1 is SGHTS and CDR2 is YDEGEE. This CDR3 region has 13 residues. Trimming removed 5 bases at V and 0 bases at J, with 8 bases between. CDR3 in DNA: TGTGCCAGCAGGCGGGGGACTAACTATGGCTACACCTTC. This encodes CASRRGTNYGYTF.

On this clone itself: Other DNA variants within this sample encode the same CDR3. This chain joins TRBV5-1 and TRBJ2-1; 8 bases agree with TRBD2. From germline, CDR1 is SGHRS and CDR2 YFSETQ. With V trimmed by 0 bases and J by 3 bases, 2 bases remained unmatched. This CDR3 is built from 15 residues. Here the CDR3 reads CASSLGSGSYNEQFF. CDR3 coding DNA: TGCGCCAGCAGCTTGGGCAGCGGGAGCTACAATGAGCAGTTCTTC.

The CDR3 region is CASSLSDSLVGNEQFF. The CDR3 region has the DNA TGTGCCAGCAGTTTATCGGACAGCCTAGTAGGTAATGAGCAGTTCTTC. The chain couples TRBV27 to TRBJ2-1, with D maybe TRBD1 (6 bases). This CDR3 is built from 16 residues. The V end lost 0 bases, the J end lost 7 bases, and 16 bases lay between the germline ends. The V gene's germline CDR1 is MNHEY and CDR2 SMNVEV (reference sequence).

The J gene is TRBJ1-1, the V gene TRBV6-5; perhaps TRBD1 as D (6 bases). Germline V lookup: CDR1 MNHEY, CDR2 SVGAGI. The ends were cut back, 5 bases at V and 4 bases at J, with 17 bases in the middle. The CDR3 covers 15 residues. The CDR3 nucleotides are TGTGCCAGCAGTCCGTTCAATCAGGGGACCACTGAAGCTTTCTTT. Residues: CASSPFNQGTTEAFF.

This clone turned up a few times. The CDR3 DNA is TGTGCCAGCAGTGGACAGGGGGCGACCTTCGGTGAAAAACTGTTTTTT. Translated, it gives CASSGQGATFGEKLFF. The chain couples TRBV6-1 to TRBJ1-4, with 10 bases that match TRBD1. The germline gives CDR1 MNHNS, CDR2 SASEGT. The CDR3 runs to 16 residues. The junction had 9 bases not matched to a gene; V was cut back by 4 bases and J by 7 bases.

This chain uses TRBV4-2 with TRBJ2-1; 9 bases agree with TRBD2. The germline gives CDR1 LGHNA, CDR2 YNFKEQ. V shed 0 bases and J 5 bases; nucleotides not matched to a gene: 11. This CDR3 region has 18 residues. In DNA, the CDR3 is TGTGCCAGCAGCCAAGATAGGGTGAAGACTAGCGGAAACAATGAGCAGTTCTTC. Translation: CASSQDRVKTSGNNEQFF.

The chain combines TRBV28 with TRBJ2-7; 7 positions match TRBD1. CDR1 is MDHEN, CDR2 SYDVKM, per germline. Germline trimming cut 8 bases from V and 1 base from J; bases unmatched to any gene: 2. The CDR3 extends over 12 amino acids. CDR3 residues: CASRQGSYEQYF. CDR3 DNA sequence: TGTGCCAGCCGACAGGGTTCCTACGAGCAGTACTTC.

The rearrangement uses TRBV28 and TRBJ1-5; possible D gene TRBD1, 5 bases. V was trimmed by 6 bases and J by 1 base, leaving 7 bases between them. Per the germline V gene, CDR1 is MDHEN and CDR2 is SYDVKM. There are 13 residues in the CDR3. The CDR3 here is CASRGDSNQPQHF. The CDR3 DNA is TGTGCCAGCAGGGGGGACAGCAATCAGCCCCAGCATTTT.

The CDR3 loop reads CASSLQGQGRTEAFF. DNA for the CDR3: TGCGCCAGCAGTCTCCAGGGACAGGGTCGGACTGAAGCTTTCTTT. The rearrangement uses TRBV23-1 and TRBJ1-1; 9 bases are a match to TRBD1. TRBV23-1 is sorted into the ORF group, with uncertain function. The CDR3 has 15 residues. The V and J ends lost 4 bases and 5 bases, in that order; junction bases with no gene match: 8.

This chain joins TRBV4-1 and TRBJ2-1; 9 bases line up with TRBD1. Germline V gene data show CDR1 as MGHRA and CDR2 as YSYEKL. V gave up 1 base and J gave up 9 bases; unmatched junction bases: 13. This CDR3 comprises 17 residues. The CDR3 bases are TGCGCCAGCAGCCAAGCGGAGGGACAGGGAATAGGTAGTGAGCAGTTCTTC. Encoded protein: CASSQAEGQGIGSEQFF.

Details on this clone: This CDR3 is also generated by other DNA sequences in the sample. The V and J genes are TRBV5-4 and TRBJ2-1; D is tentatively TRBD1 or TRBD2 (5 bases each). CDR3 size: 11 residues. V was trimmed by 3 bases and J by 11 bases, leaving 9 bases between them. Germline CDR1 reads SGHNT; CDR2 reads YYREEE (reference sequence). CDR3 in DNA: TGTGCCAGCAGCTCACCGGGACAGCAGTTCTTC. Its protein is CASSSPGQQFF.

Regarding this clone: A much bigger clone sits one base away, suggesting this may be a read error. Within the sample, other DNA sequences also encode this same CDR3. The rearrangement links TRBV11-2 to TRBJ1-1; D possibly corresponds to TRBD1 (5 bases). V lost 4 bases, J lost 3 bases, and 9 bases lay in between. The CDR3 contains 13 residues. CDR1 is SGHAT and CDR2 is FQNNGV in the germline V gene. The CDR3 loop is CASSSQGDTEAFF. The CDR3, as DNA: TGTGCCAGCAGCTCGCAGGGAGACACTGAAGCTTTCTTT. Full variable domain (rest looked up from reference TRBV11-2 and TRBJ1-1): EAGVAQSPRYKIIEKRQSVAFWCNPISGHATLYWYQQILGQGPKLLIQFQNNGVVDDSQLPKDRFSAERLKGVDSTLKIQPAKLEDSAVYLCASSSQGDTEAFFGQGTRLTVV.

The chain joins TRBV15 to TRBJ2-7; 11 bases are shared with TRBD2. The CDR3 covers 15 residues. CDR1 and CDR2 from the germline V gene are LNHNV and YYDKDF (reference sequence). J was trimmed by 2 bases and V by 4 bases; bases with no gene match: 4. CDR3 DNA: TGTGCCACCAGCAAAACTAGCGGGAGCCCCTACGAGCAGTACTTC. Protein: CATSKTSGSPYEQYF.

This clone appeared once. The CDR3: CASSSRGQIETQYF. The CDR3 region has the DNA TGTGCCAGCTCATCCCGGGGCCAAATTGAGACCCAGTACTTC. The rearrangement uses TRBV18 and TRBJ2-5; D may match TRBD1 or TRBD2 (5 bases each). The CDR3 runs 14 residues. Germline CDR1 and CDR2: KGHSH and LQKENI. Deletions cut 5 bases from V and 5 bases from J, with 15 bases between.

This clone was recorded a few times. The rearrangement links TRBV19 to TRBJ1-5; TRBD1 might be the D (6 bases). In germline, CDR1 is LNHDA, CDR2 SQIVND (reference sequence). CDR3 length: 14 residues. Trimming removed 1 base from V and 6 bases from J, with 10 bases in between. The CDR3: CASSIAGAGQPQHF. In nucleotides, the CDR3 is TGTGCCAGTAGTATAGCAGGGGCAGGTCAGCCCCAGCATTTT.

The rearrangement links TRBV5-1 to TRBJ2-1, with 10 bases lining up with TRBD2. Germline lookup yields CDR1 SGHRS and CDR2 YFSETQ. J gave up 5 bases and V 0 bases, and 2 bases lay outside the gene matches. This CDR3 has 15 amino acids. The CDR3 bases are TGCGCCAGCAGCTTGGAGACTAGCGGGCACAATGAGCAGTTCTTC. Protein sequence: CASSLETSGHNEQFF.